Shown below are 19 T cell receptor beta chains from a single sample sequenced in a study of graft-versus-host responses after intestinal transplantation. Assay used: immunoSEQ multiplex PCR; TCRdb lists only in-frame clones, some missing. Seen here are fewer than 120,000 clones, around 93% observed once, and the top ten hold roughly 0.5%. No cognate antigen is known for these TCRs. Here the sequenced sample was unstimulated CD8+ T cells sorted from spleen or lymph node cells, taken before intestinal transplant. All receptors come from a human donor who received an intestinal transplant.

The V and J genes are TRBV5-4 and TRBJ1-2; D is perhaps TRBD1 (5 bases). V was pared by 4 bases and J by 7 bases, with 14 bases between. Germline V lookup: CDR1 SGHNT, CDR2 YYREEE (reference sequence). The CDR3 loop spans 13 amino acids. The CDR3 spells CASSLGASVGYTF. The CDR3 nucleotides read TGTGCCAGCAGCCTCGGGGCGTCGGTTGGCTACACCTTC. Together with reference TRBV5-4 and TRBJ1-2, the CDR3 gives the full variable domain: ETGVTQSPTHLIKTRGQQVTLRCSSQSGHNTVSWYQQALGQGPQFIFQYYREEENGRGNFPPRFSGLQFPNYSSELNVNALELDDSALYLCASSLGASVGYTFGSGTRLTVV.

The chain is built from TRBV7-9 and TRBJ1-1; 8 bases fit TRBD1. CDR3 length: 13 residues. Germline trimming cut 3 bases from V and 7 bases from J; bases unmatched to any gene: 4. CDR1 is SEHNR and CDR2 is FQNEAQ in the germline V gene (reference sequence). CDR3 loop: CASSFGTGSEAFF. The CDR3 bases are TGTGCCAGCAGCTTCGGGACAGGCAGTGAAGCTTTCTTT.

This sequence joins TRBV21-1 and TRBJ1-1. TRBV21-1 is flagged as a pseudogene. This CDR3 spans 15 amino acids. The CDR3 is CASSPTEGRESEAFF. The CDR3 nucleotides read TGTGCCAGCAGCCCCACTGAAGGACGCGAGTCTGAAGCTTTCTTT.

This clone has just a few counts. The chain is built from TRBV19 and TRBJ2-7, with 7 bases aligning to TRBD2. The CDR3 runs to 13 residues. Germline trimming cut 7 bases from V and 2 bases from J; bases unmatched to any gene: 5. Germline loops: CDR1 LNHDA, CDR2 SQIVND (reference sequence). In DNA form, the CDR3 reads TGTGCCAGTAATCCGGGAGGAACCTACGAGCAGTACTTC. Its translation: CASNPGGTYEQYF.

The chain combines TRBV11-2 with TRBJ1-2; D is uncertain. Germline-derived CDR1 and CDR2 are SGHAT and FQNNGV. This CDR3 comprises 14 residues. V lost 4 bases, J lost 5 bases, and 14 bases lay in between. The CDR3 here is CASSWEDGLYGYTF. DNA for the CDR3: TGTGCCAGCAGCTGGGAGGACGGCCTATATGGCTACACCTTC.

With respect to this clone: The junction departs from germline at one end; a sequencing error may be responsible. The chain carries TRBV7-7 and TRBJ2-1, with 10 nucleotides matching TRBD2. This CDR3 has 15 amino acids. CDR1 and CDR2 from the germline V gene are SSHAT and FNYEAQ (reference sequence). Here the CDR3 reads CASSLGGTSDNEQFF. In nucleotides, the CDR3 is TGTGCTAGCAGCTTAGGTGGGACTAGCGATAATGAGCAGTTCTTC.

This chain connects TRBV28 to TRBJ1-5, with D perhaps matching TRBD1 (6 bases). This CDR3 comprises 14 residues. V was shortened by 2 bases and J by 6 bases, with 11 bases between the two germline ends. In germline, CDR1 is MDHEN, CDR2 SYDVKM. The CDR3 reads CASSLGGQTQPQHF. For the CDR3, the DNA is TGTGCCAGCAGTTTAGGCGGACAGACTCAGCCCCAGCATTTT. The variable domain in full, with the rest retrieved from reference TRBV28 and TRBJ1-5, is DVKVTQSSRYLVKRTGEKVFLECVQDMDHENMFWYRQDPGLGLRLIYFSYDVKMKEKGDIPEGYSVSREKKERFSLILESASTNQTSMYLCASSLGGQTQPQHFGDGTRLSIL.

V usage is TRBV10-2 and J usage is TRBJ1-1; D is unclear. Germline CDR1 WSHSY, CDR2 SAAADI. V was pared by 6 bases and J by 4 bases, with 15 bases between. The CDR3 consists of 14 residues. In DNA form, the CDR3 reads TGCGCCAGCAGGCGTGGAAAGGGTGTCACTGAAGCTTTCTTT. It is translated as CASRRGKGVTEAFF.

The chain combines TRBV5-1 with TRBJ2-3; D possibly corresponds to TRBD2 (5 bases). Germline lookup yields CDR1 SGHRS and CDR2 YFSETQ. V shed 3 bases and J shed 0 bases, with 14 bases lying between them. The CDR3 runs 16 residues. The CDR3 loop reads CASSWVGLDSTDTQYF. DNA for the CDR3: TGCGCCAGCAGCTGGGTCGGACTGGATAGCACAGATACGCAGTATTTT.

The rearrangement links TRBV7-3 to TRBJ2-1; D remains unclear. Between the trimmed V and J ends, which lost 5 bases and 0 bases, there was a span of 5 bases. This CDR3 spans 13 amino acids. CDR1 SGHTA and CDR2 FQGTGA come from the germline V gene. CDR3: CASSPSSYNEQFF. Written as DNA, the CDR3 is TGTGCCAGCAGCCCCAGCTCCTACAATGAGCAGTTCTTC.

The rearrangement links TRBV19 to TRBJ2-7; D is unclear. The CDR3 length is 10 residues. The germline CDR1 and CDR2 sequences are LNHDA and SQIVND (reference sequence). Trimming cost V 8 bases and J 0 bases, with 2 bases left between them. The CDR3 coding sequence is TGTGCCAGTGGCTCCTACGAGCAGTACTTC. Protein product: CASGSYEQYF.

In its sample, this clone was seen once. The rearrangement links TRBV14 to TRBJ2-7, with 9 bases aligning to TRBD1. Germline assignment: CDR1 SGHDN and CDR2 FVKESK. Trimming took 0 bases from V and 5 from J; bases not matched to a gene: 5. This CDR3 comprises 15 residues. CDR3 in DNA: TGTGCCAGCAGCCAAGATCGGGACAGGGTCCACGAGCAGTACTTC. It is translated as CASSQDRDRVHEQYF.

The V gene is TRBV7-2, the J gene TRBJ2-3; D is ambiguous. The CDR3 covers 19 residues. Germline loops: CDR1 SGHTA, CDR2 FQGNSA. The V end lost 2 bases, the J end lost 4 bases, and 25 bases lay between the germline ends. CDR3 residues: CASSLMAYKLTEWADTQYF. As DNA, the CDR3 is TGTGCCAGCAGCTTAATGGCCTACAAGTTGACTGAGTGGGCAGATACGCAGTATTTT.

This chain uses TRBV5-1 with TRBJ1-5; D remains unclear. The CDR3 totals 13 residues. Germline V gene lookup returns CDR1 SGHRS and CDR2 YFSETQ. Trimming removed 2 bases at V and 6 bases at J, with 9 bases between. CDR3 in DNA: TGCGCCAGCAGCTTAAGGATCGGTCAGCCCCAGCATTTT. Translation gives CASSLRIGQPQHF. The full variable domain, rest sourced from reference TRBV5-1 and TRBJ1-5, is KAGVTQTPRYLIKTRGQQVTLSCSPISGHRSVSWYQQTPGQGLQFLFEYFSETQRNKGNFPGRFSGRQFSNSRSEMNVSTLELGDSALYLCASSLRIGQPQHFGDGTRLSIL.

The chain combines TRBV6-1 with TRBJ1-1; 7 bases agree with TRBD1. The germline V gene encodes CDR1 MNHNS and CDR2 SASEGT. The CDR3 runs to 16 residues. Germline trimming cut 4 bases from V and 5 bases from J; bases unmatched to any gene: 13. In DNA form, the CDR3 reads TGTGCCAGCAGTGTCGGACAGGAGGTCGGGAGAACTGAAGCTTTCTTT. Translated, it gives CASSVGQEVGRTEAFF.

This clone came up once. The chain uses TRBV19 and TRBJ2-2; no definite D call. Trimming stripped 3 bases from V and 0 bases from J, with 8 bases between. In germline, CDR1 is LNHDA, CDR2 SQIVND (reference sequence). CDR3 length equals 15 residues. The CDR3 here is CASSMWQTNTGELFF. CDR3 bases: TGTGCCAGTAGTATGTGGCAGACGAACACCGGGGAGCTGTTTTTT. The entire variable domain, with the rest obtained from reference TRBV19 and TRBJ2-2, is as follows: DGGITQSPKYLFRKEGQNVTLSCEQNLNHDAMYWYRQDPGQGLRLIYYSQIVNDFQKGDIAEGYSVSREKKESFPLTVTSAQKNPTAFYLCASSMWQTNTGELFFGEGSRLTVL.

V and J are TRBV4-1 and TRBJ1-1; possible D gene TRBD1, 5 bases. V was cut by 4 bases and J by 0 bases, with 18 bases left in between. From germline, CDR1 is MGHRA and CDR2 YSYEKL. This CDR3 is built from 17 residues. CDR3 bases: TGCGCCAGCAGCCCAGTCGGGACTACTACTATGAACACTGAAGCTTTCTTT. Translated: CASSPVGTTTMNTEAFF.

This clone was picked up one time. The rearrangement uses TRBV19 and TRBJ2-7; D is ambiguous. CDR1 is LNHDA, CDR2 SQIVND, per germline (reference sequence). CDR3 size: 13 residues. V was pared by 7 bases and J by 2 bases, with 12 bases between. CDR3 in DNA: TGTGCCAGTACCCCGGGCGGTGCCTACGAGCAGTACTTC. Its protein is CASTPGGAYEQYF.

The genes are TRBV9 and TRBJ2-1; no firm D call. V was cut by 2 bases and J by 0 bases, with 15 bases left in between. CDR1 and CDR2 from the germline V gene are SGDLS and YYNGEE. The CDR3 length is 17 residues. The CDR3 is CASSVLPETRSYNEQFF. The CDR3, as DNA: TGTGCCAGCAGCGTCTTACCCGAGACGCGCTCCTACAATGAGCAGTTCTTC.